The sample holds a few counts of the clone carrying this T cell receptor beta chain. The data stem from a study of T cells in Graves' hyperthyroidism and ophthalmopathy. What was amplified from RNA transcripts were TCR beta CDR3 regions. First-round RT-PCR targeting the TCR CDR3 was performed with the HTBI primer set. TCRdb independently ran MiXCR on the multiplex PCR reads; one entry per CDR3 protein. The sample contains around 620,000 distinct CDR3 sequences, around 15% of which appear only once. V trimming: 3 bases; J trimming: 12 bases; junction bases outside the gene matches: 5. The CDR3 totals 14 residues. Germline CDR1 SGHTA, CDR2 FQGNSA.

This receptor was taken from a woman in her twenties or thirties with Graves' hyperthyroidism. This chain uses TRBV7-2 with TRBJ2-1; 13 bases fit TRBD2. The source material was blood. This chain's CDR3 is CASSFGLAGAGQFF. CDR3 DNA: TGTGCCAGCAGCTTCGGACTAGCGGGAGCGGGGCAGTTCTTC.